This T cell receptor (beta chain) is drawn from a study of cytomegalovirus exposure and HLA in healthy donors (dated by TCRdb to the late 2010s). Background for the entire study: An earlier analysis of 587 of the donors reported about 300 Gb of sequence data and around 100 million unique TCR beta sequences obtained from around 180 million T cells. Roughly 300 gigabases of sequencing data and about 92 million unique TCR sequences made up an early release that covered approximately 650 HLA-typed donors. Of the 398 genotyped donors, 80% to 90% were placed in the genetic ancestry cluster associated with self-reported Caucasian donors. The aim of the study was to test whether cataloging public T cell receptors could identify signatures of past pathogen exposure. The study used immunosequencing to profile the T cell repertoires of more than 650 subjects and linked those repertoires to cytomegalovirus serostatus. In addition to the first cohort of around 670 subjects, a separate validation cohort of 120 different subjects was used. To predict cytomegalovirus infection status, the study brought together high-throughput TCR immunosequencing, statistical association of individual TCRs with disease status, and machine learning. A later analysis re-analyzed previously published TCR beta repertoires from 550 to 700 donors and added high-resolution HLA genotyping to study TCR occurrence patterns. Rather than drawing on any new phenotypic data, the later analysis identified candidate immune exposures from TCR beta sequences and the way those sequences occurred across donors. In an earlier analysis of 587 of the donors, high-throughput TCR beta sequencing was used to judge whether each TCR beta V gene segment behaved as functional or pseudogenic. Alongside the repertoire data, information on donor age, sex, ethnicity and CMV serostatus was compiled. In a later genetic analysis, genome-wide SNP genotypes for about three fifths of the roughly 670 donors were used, and that subset was treated as a discovery cohort. All discovery cohort repertoires had been generated using a single sequencing platform. Class I and class II HLA loci were covered by the typing at four-digit resolution. Typing coverage differed by locus: A, B, C, DRB1 and DQB1 were typed in roughly 620-630 donors, DQA1 in approximately 520, DPA1 in around 610, and DPB1 in 400 to 490. Four to six DR-DQ haplotypes were handled as single units for association and clustering, since linkage in the cohort was strong. Among a few hundred genotyped donors of the cohort, an average of 235,054 unique TCR beta nucleotide sequences were sequenced per donor, about a sixth of them non-productive.

The investigation overall reported the following: V-gene and J-gene trimming of TCR beta chains was associated with a missense DCLRE1C variant in a later genetic analysis, and the association was replicated in an independent cohort. At a false discovery rate of 0.05, a later analysis linked some 17,000 TCR beta sequences to specific HLA alleles. Most TCR sequences were observed very rarely across donors, whereas some public TCRs were present in many individuals. Some IMGT-functional V segments, including TRBV6-2 and TRBV6-3, could not be told apart with the 87-base-pair reads, so those segments were excluded. A group of highly shared sequence variants was considered likely to be a technical artifact of the sequencing pipeline. Several of the top co-occurrence clusters appeared to be linked to parvovirus B19, influenza, CMV and Epstein-Barr virus, according to a later analysis. Most CMV-associated TCR beta chains appeared to be HLA-restricted in a later analysis, and the HLA associations seemed to be driven largely by CMV exposure. A further reported finding was that TCR beta sequences accurately predicted the HLA-A and HLA-B alleles for most subjects in the first cohort. The study listed 150 to 200 TCR beta chains as associated with cytomegalovirus. Roughly uniform sequencing depth across donors was assumed in presence/absence analyses, although this assumption may not hold. The authors suggested that the approach could potentially be extended to other disease states and immunological phenotypes. Because counts were too low, seventeen rarely observed V segments, including chromosome 9 orphons, were excluded from the earlier analysis of fewer than 650 of the donors. Assigning TCR associations to individual alleles was difficult when HLA alleles, especially DR and DQ, strongly co-occurred. This cohort had only TCR beta chains sequenced, and the lack of alpha or paired-chain data limited which features could be detected. Cytomegalovirus status was reported to be diagnosed by the classifier with high specificity and sensitivity in both the original and validation cohorts. Because some donors lacked HLA typing at each locus, the association tests relied only on the typed subset. Linkage disequilibrium might explain the correlated functional status among segregating V segments, but an unknown experimental factor could not be ruled out. In an earlier analysis of about 540 of the donors, most TCR beta V segments were observed in productive rearrangements about 87% or about 30% of the time, broadly matching IMGT annotations. According to a later genetic analysis, donors in an Asian-associated ancestry cluster had fewer N-insertions in productive TCRs than the approximately 630-donor mean. In vitro tests confirmed that a few of the cytomegalovirus-associated TCR beta chains recognize cytomegalovirus antigens. In a later analysis, TCR association rates were found to vary across HLA loci, with the most associated TCRs seen for DRB1 alleles and the fewest for HLA-C alleles. A later analysis found that HLA-associated TCR beta chains were more clonally expanded and had lower generation probabilities than equally common non-associated chains. The only immune exposure information available for the cohort was CMV serostatus.

The library was built by means of the immunoSEQ multiplex PCR assay. The multiplex PCR relied on a mix of 60 forward primers for TCR Vbeta segments and 13 reverse primers for TCR Jbeta segments. The CDR3 region of rearranged TCR beta genes was amplified from genomic DNA with a multiplex PCR assay. The amplified TCR beta libraries were sequenced on the Illumina HiSeq System as 87-base-pair reads. The study's own analysis went as follows. A later analysis tallied around 82 million unique TCR beta chains across the 666 repertoires, and approximately 12 million of those chains were shared by two or more donors. A nearest-neighbor algorithm error-corrected the raw reads and collapsed the reads into unique sequences, merging closely related sequences to remove PCR and sequencing errors. V, D and J gene segments were assigned by aligning CDR3 sequences to IMGT reference sequences. For a sequence to be retained, at least a six-nucleotide match to both a V gene segment and a J gene segment was required. Rearrangements were classified as productive when the CDR3 lacked stop codons and remained in frame with V and J, and all other rearrangements were classified as non-productive. Following IMGT convention, CDR3 was defined as the stretch from the second conserved V-encoded cysteine up to the conserved J-encoded phenylalanine. The earlier analysis of some 600 of the donors excluded sequences that lacked an unambiguous match to a single V gene segment. In an earlier analysis of several hundred of the donors, a V segment was called functional when productive rearrangements were above 56.7%, and segregating when the standard deviation between donors exceeded 5%. A statistical classification framework was built for diagnosing cytomegalovirus status from the catalog of TCR beta chain sequences. A later analysis assigned V and J genes by comparing TCR nucleotide sequences with IMGT/GENE-DB human TR gene sequences. A later analysis assigned CDR3 sequences and most-parsimonious VDJ recombination scenarios with the TCRdist pipeline. In a later analysis, each TCR beta chain was defined by its CDR3 amino acid sequence together with its V-gene family, and reads without a unique V-gene family were excluded. In a later analysis, approximately 640 highly shared, low-generation-probability nucleotide sequences were removed to address suspected cross-contamination and a sequencing artifact. A later analysis calculated a clonal expansion index for each public chain from normalized within-repertoire ranks of inferred template counts. In a later analysis, generation probabilities were computed using a VDJ recombination model fitted to out-of-frame rearrangements, and the results were checked against IGoR. Hypergeometric tests were used in a later analysis to score TCR-TCR, TCR-HLA and TCR-CMV co-occurrence, with a repertoire-size bias correction applied to the TCR pairs. In a later analysis, false discovery rates were estimated by permuting HLA or CMV assignments 20 times. In a later analysis, co-occurring TCRs were grouped using DBSCAN, and TCRdist sequence similarity was added for clustering within HLA-allele-positive subsets. For co-occurrence clustering, repertoires with fewer than 30,000 or more than 120,000 public chains were excluded, along with 5 or 6 repertoires with anomalous nucleotide sharing. In its TCRdb copy, this immuneACCESS table keeps in-frame sequences only and misses some clones. Where compared with another copy, unresolved V genes explain less than half of these, and the others have no known cause. For V, J and clone size, that table is used; D and trimming come from the DNA. The table for this sample lists 65,000 or so clones; 60% to 80% of them were counted only once. In total, the top ten clones hold 2.5% to 3.5% of the sample.

The cohort was made up of roughly 670 healthy bone marrow donors. At the time of sampling, all cohort members were nominally healthy, though unrecorded immune exposures were likely present. The donor tested CMV seropositive, placing the donor among the 289 seropositive members of the cohort. Every donor gave a peripheral blood sample, and the peripheral blood mononuclear cells from that sample were used for TCR beta sequencing. Genomic DNA was extracted from the blood cell samples with the Qiagen DNeasy Blood Extraction Kit. The CDR3 goes from the cysteine to the phenylalanine over 15 residues. The retained sequence is limited to the CDR3, 45 bases, with the frame set at the first base. V trim: 1 base; J trim: 5 bases; unmatched bases: 4. The germline V gene provides CDR1 MGHRA and CDR2 YSYEKL. A remark on this clone: No antigen is known for it. No much larger clone exists at a distance of one base, and base qualities are not known.

The V and J segments used are TRBV4-1 and TRBJ2-7; TRBD2 matches 11 bases in the middle. The source of this sequence is a girl between 5 and 17 years old in good health and CMV-seropositive. Sequencing was carried out using PBMCs. CDR3 reads: CASSQVTSGNDEQYF. The DNA reads TGCGCCAGCAGCCAAGTGACTAGCGGGAATGACGAGCAGTACTTC.